This T cell receptor beta chain was recovered during a study of early T cells in non-severe SARS-CoV-2 infection. Researchers tagged individual cDNA molecules with unique molecular identifiers. TCRdb re-called the 5' RACE reads through MiXCR, storing one row per CDR3 protein. The profile covers tens of thousands of distinct CDR3 sequences, with under 11% appearing a single time and around 8% taken by the ten largest. Germline values: CDR1 SNHLY, CDR2 FYNNEI. V was clipped by 4 bases and J by 4 bases, with 16 bases between them. The CDR3 extends over 15 amino acids. A few counts support this clonotype. Its specificity is unknown. Study-level points and caveats: A preference for anti-spike CD8 responses marked VDJdb matching, which missed private and CD4 specificities.

This TCR was recovered from an adult who was a healthcare worker with PCR-confirmed SARS-CoV-2 infection or an uninfected control (not recorded which). The source material was whole blood, sampled at baseline. The chain links TRBV2 to TRBJ2-5; maybe TRBD2 (5 bases). Written as DNA, the CDR3 is TGTGCCAGCAGTGCTGGGGTTAGGAGGATAGAGACCCAGTACTTC. Protein sequence: CASSAGVRRIETQYF.